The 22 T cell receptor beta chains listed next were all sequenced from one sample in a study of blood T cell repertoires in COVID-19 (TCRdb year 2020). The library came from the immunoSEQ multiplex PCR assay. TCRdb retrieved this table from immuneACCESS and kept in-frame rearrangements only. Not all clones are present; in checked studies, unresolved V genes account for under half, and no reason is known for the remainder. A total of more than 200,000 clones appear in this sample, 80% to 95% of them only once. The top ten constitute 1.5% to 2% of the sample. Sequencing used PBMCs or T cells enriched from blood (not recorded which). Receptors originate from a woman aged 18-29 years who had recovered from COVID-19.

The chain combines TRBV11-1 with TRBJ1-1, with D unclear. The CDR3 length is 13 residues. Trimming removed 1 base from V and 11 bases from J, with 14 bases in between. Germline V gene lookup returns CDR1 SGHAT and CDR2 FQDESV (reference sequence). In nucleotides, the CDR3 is TGTGCCAGCAGCTTAGAAAACGGCAGACTTGCTTTCTTT. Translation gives CASSLENGRLAFF.

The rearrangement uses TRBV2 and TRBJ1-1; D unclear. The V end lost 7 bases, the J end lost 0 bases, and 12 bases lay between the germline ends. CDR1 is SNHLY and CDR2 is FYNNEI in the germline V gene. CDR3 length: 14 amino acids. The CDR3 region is CASKAGRMNTEAFF. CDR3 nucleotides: TGTGCCAGCAAGGCGGGGAGGATGAACACTGAAGCTTTCTTT. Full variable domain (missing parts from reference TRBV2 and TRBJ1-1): EPEVTQTPSHQVTQMGQEVILRCVPISNHLYFYWYRQILGQKVEFLVSFYNNEISEKSEIFDDQFSVERPDGSNFTLKIRSTKLEDSAMYFCASKAGRMNTEAFFGQGTRLTVV.

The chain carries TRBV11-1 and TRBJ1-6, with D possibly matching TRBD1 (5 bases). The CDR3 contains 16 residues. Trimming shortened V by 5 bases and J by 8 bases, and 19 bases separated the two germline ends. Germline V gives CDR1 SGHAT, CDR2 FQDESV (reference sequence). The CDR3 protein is CASSRHDSFLDSPLHF. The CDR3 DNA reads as TGTGCCAGCAGCCGACATGACAGTTTTCTTGATTCACCCCTCCACTTT.

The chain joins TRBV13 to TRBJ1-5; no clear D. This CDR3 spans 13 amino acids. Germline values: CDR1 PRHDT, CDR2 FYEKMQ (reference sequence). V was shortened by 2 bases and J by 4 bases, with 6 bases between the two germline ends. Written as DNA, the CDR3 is TGTGCCAGCAGCTTACGGGGAAATCAGCCCCAGCATTTT. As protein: CASSLRGNQPQHF.

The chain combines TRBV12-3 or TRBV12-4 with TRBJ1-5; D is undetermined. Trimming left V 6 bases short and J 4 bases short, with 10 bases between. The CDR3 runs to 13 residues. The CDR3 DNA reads TGTGCCAGCAGCTTGACAATGAATCAGCCCCAGCATTTT. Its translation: CASSLTMNQPQHF.

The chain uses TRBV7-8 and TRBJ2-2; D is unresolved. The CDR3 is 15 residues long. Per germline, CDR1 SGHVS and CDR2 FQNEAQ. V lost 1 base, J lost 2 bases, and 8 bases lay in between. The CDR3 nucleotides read TGTGCCAGCAGCTTAGTAACTTTTAACACCGGGGAGCTGTTTTTT. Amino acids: CASSLVTFNTGELFF.

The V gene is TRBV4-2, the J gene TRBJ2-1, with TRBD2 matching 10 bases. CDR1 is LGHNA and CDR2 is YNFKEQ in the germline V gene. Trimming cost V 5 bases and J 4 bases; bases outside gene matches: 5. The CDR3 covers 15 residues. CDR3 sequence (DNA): TGTGCCAGCAGCAGGAGCGGGGGGGGTTACAATGAGCAGTTCTTC. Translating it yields CASSRSGGGYNEQFF.

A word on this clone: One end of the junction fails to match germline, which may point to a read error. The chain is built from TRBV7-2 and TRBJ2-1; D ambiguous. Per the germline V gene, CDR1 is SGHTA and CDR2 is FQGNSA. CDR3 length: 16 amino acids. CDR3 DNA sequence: TGTGCCAGCAGTTTAGTCGGTACGAGCTCCTACAATGAGCAGTTCTTC. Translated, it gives CASSLVGTSSYNEQFF. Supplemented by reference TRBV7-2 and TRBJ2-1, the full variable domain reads GAGVSQSPSNKVTEKGKDVELRCDPISGHTALYWYRQSLGQGLEFLIYFQGNSAPDKSGLPSDRFSAERTGGSVSTLTIQRTQQEDSAVYLCASSLVGTSSYNEQFFGPGTRLTVL.

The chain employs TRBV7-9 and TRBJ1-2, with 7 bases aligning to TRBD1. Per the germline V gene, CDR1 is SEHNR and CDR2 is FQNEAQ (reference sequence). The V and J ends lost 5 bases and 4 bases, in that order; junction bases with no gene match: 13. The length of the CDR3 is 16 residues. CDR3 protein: CASSLGRDRPSYGYTF. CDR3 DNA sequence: TGTGCCAGCAGCCTCGGCCGGGACAGACCATCCTATGGCTACACCTTC.

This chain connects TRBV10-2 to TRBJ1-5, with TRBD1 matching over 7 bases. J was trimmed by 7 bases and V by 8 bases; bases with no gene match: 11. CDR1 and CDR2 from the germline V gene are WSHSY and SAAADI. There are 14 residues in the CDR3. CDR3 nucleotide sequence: TGCGCCAGCTCTCCACAGGGGTTAGGGCAGCCCCAGCATTTT. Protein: CASSPQGLGQPQHF.

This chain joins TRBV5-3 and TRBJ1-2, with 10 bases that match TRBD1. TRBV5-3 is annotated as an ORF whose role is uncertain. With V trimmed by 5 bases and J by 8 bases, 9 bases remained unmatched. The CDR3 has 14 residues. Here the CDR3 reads CARRGRDRGRGYTF. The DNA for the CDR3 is TGTGCCAGAAGGGGTCGGGACAGGGGAAGGGGCTACACCTTC.

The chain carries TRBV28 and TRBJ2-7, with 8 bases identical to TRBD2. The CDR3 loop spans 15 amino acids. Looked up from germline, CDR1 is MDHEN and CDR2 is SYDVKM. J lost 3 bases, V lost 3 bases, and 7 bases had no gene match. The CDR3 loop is CASSLLLAGGYEQYF. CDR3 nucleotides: TGTGCCAGCAGTTTGCTCCTTGCGGGGGGCTACGAGCAGTACTTC.

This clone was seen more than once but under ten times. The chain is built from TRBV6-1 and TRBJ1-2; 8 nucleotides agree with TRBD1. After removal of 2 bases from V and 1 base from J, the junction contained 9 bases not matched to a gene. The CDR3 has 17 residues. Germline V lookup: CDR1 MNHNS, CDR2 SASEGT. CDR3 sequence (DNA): TGTGCCAGCAGTGAAAGGACAGGGTTTAAGGGTAACTATGGCTACACCTTC. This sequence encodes CASSERTGFKGNYGYTF.

In nucleotides, the CDR3 is TGTGCCAGCATCCGAGATCCGGGGGGTGAGGGCTACACCTTC. Translated, it gives CASIRDPGGEGYTF. The chain links TRBV7-9 to TRBJ1-2; tentative D call: TRBD1 (5 bases). The germline V and J ends were trimmed by 7 bases and 8 bases, with 20 bases remaining between them. The CDR3 sequence is 14 residues long. Germline-derived CDR1 and CDR2 are SEHNR and FQNEAQ (reference sequence).

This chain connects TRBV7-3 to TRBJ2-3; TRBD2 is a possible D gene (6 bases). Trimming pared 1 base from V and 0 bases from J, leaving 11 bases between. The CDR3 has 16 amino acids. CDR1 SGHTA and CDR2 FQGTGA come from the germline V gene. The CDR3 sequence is CASSLMASESTDTQYF. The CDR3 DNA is TGTGCCAGCAGCTTAATGGCTAGCGAGAGCACAGATACGCAGTATTTT.

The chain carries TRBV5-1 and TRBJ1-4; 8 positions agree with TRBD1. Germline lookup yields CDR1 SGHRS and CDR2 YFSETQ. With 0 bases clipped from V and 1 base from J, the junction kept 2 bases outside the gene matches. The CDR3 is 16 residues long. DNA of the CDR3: TGCGCCAGCAGCTTGGAAACAGGGGGAACTAATGAAAAACTGTTTTTT. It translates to CASSLETGGTNEKLFF.

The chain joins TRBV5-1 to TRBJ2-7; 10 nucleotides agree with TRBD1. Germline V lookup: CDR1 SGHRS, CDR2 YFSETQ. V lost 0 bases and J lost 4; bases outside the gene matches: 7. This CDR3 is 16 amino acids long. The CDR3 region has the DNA TGCGCCAGCAGCTTGGGTATCGGGACAGGGGTATACGAGCAGTACTTC. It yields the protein CASSLGIGTGVYEQYF.

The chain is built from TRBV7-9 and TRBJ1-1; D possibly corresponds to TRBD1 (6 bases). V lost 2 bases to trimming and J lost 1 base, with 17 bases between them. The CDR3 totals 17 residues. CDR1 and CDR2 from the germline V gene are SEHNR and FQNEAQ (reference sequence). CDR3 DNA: TGTGCCAGCAGCTTACGGCGGGGGCTACTTCCGAACACTGAAGCTTTCTTT. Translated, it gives CASSLRRGLLPNTEAFF.

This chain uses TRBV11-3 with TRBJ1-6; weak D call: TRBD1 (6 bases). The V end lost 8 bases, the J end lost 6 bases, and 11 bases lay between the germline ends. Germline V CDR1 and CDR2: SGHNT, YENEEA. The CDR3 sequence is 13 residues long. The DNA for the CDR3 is TGTGCCAGCTGCCACAGGGTTAATTCACCCCTCCACTTT. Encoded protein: CASCHRVNSPLHF.

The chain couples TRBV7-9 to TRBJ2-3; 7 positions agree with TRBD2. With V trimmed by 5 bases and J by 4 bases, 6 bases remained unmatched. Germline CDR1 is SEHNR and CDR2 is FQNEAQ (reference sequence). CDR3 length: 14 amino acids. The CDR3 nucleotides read TGTGCCAGCAGCGCCCTAGCGGTGTCAGATACGCAGTATTTT. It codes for CASSALAVSDTQYF.

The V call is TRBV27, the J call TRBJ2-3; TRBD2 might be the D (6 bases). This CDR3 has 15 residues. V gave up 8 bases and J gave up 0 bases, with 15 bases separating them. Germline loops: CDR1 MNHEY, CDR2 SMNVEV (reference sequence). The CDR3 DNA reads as TGTGCCAGCGTCGGTGCGGGGAGCAGCACAGATACGCAGTATTTT. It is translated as CASVGAGSSTDTQYF.

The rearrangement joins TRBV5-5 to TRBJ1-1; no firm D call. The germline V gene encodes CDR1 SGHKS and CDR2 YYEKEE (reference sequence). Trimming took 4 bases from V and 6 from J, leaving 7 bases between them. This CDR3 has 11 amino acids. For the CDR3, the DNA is TGTGCCAGCAGCCGAGCCTCTGAAGCTTTCTTT. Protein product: CASSRASEAFF. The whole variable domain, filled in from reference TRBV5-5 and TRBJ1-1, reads DAGVTQSPTHLIKTRGQQVTLRCSPISGHKSVSWYQQVLGQGPQFIFQYYEKEERGRGNFPDRFSARQFPNYSSELNVNALLLGDSALYLCASSRASEAFFGQGTRLTVV.